This paragraph covers one T cell receptor beta chain sequence. TCRdb keeps only in-frame clones here, not all; method: immunoSEQ multiplex PCR. The table lists 85,000 to 100,000 clones, roughly 92% of them singletons. This CDR3 region has 17 residues. This record comes from a study of T cell changes during pregnancy in multiple sclerosis. The chain has TRBV1 and TRBJ1-5; TRBD1 is taken as the D call from the table, unchecked against the DNA. TRBV1 counts as a pseudogene. This specimen was peripheral blood, taken after pregnancy. The sequence was collected from a female donor with multiple sclerosis, enrolled in a pregnancy study. CDR3 region: CTSSQSPGTLTNQPQHF. In DNA, the CDR3 is TGCACCAGCAGCCAAAGCCCCGGGACACTTACTAATCAGCCCCAGCATTTT.